The following is a T cell receptor (beta chain) sequence with its context. A much larger clonotype is one base distant, so this may be a read error. The sample comes from a study of neurological immune-mediated disorders. The CDR3 covers 13 residues. Germline lookup yields CDR1 ENHRY and CDR2 SYGVKD. Trimming removed 2 bases from V and 5 bases from J, with 9 bases in between. TCRdb processed the 5' RACE reads anew with MiXCR; each CDR3 protein has one entry. Of about 50,000 distinct CDR3 sequences listed, about 9.3% were seen once; the top ten hold about 5.7%. The sequenced sample consisted of PBMCs. V and J are TRBV10-3 and TRBJ2-5, with D perhaps TRBD1 (5 bases). This TCR was recovered from an older man with HTLV-1-associated myelopathy (HAM/TSP). The DNA for the CDR3 is TGTGCCATCAGTGAGATAGGGGTGGAGACCCAGTACTTC. Its protein product is CAISEIGVETQYF.